This T cell receptor beta chain was observed in a study of T-cell reconstitution after alpha-beta-depleted transplantation in children. Findings and caveats of the study: Several hundred expanded graft clones reportedly supplied alpha-beta T cells about two months after transplant. T-cell numbers and diversity, one year after transplant, stemmed largely from T cells that were newly produced.

Germline V gives CDR1 DFQATT, CDR2 SNEGSKA (reference sequence). V was cut by 3 bases and J by 1 base, with 4 bases left in between. This CDR3 region has 12 residues. Unique molecular identifiers were incorporated when the TCRbeta library was constructed. TCRdb analysed the PCR reads with MiXCR anew, one entry per CDR3 protein. The table has 610,000 or so distinct CDR3 sequences, roughly a quarter seen once. There are a few counts of this clonotype. Its antigen is still unknown. J is TRBJ1-5 and V is TRBV20-1; D is undetermined. This sequence was found in a boy in the first two years of life with Wiskott-Aldrich syndrome, due to receive a stem cell transplant. The material was PBMCs, obtained before TCRalphabeta/CD19-depleted stem cell transplant. The CDR3 reads CSASLSNQPQHF. In nucleotides, the CDR3 is TGCAGTGCTAGCCTGAGCAATCAGCCCCAGCATTTT.